The sequence of this TCR beta chain was determined in a study of identical twins. The V and J ends lost 5 bases and 5 bases respectively, with 17 bases between them. The CDR3 is 15 amino acids. Template switching created a universal primer site, and the cDNA included unique molecular identifiers. From the 5' RACE reads, TCRdb called clonotypes with MiXCR, one entry per CDR3 protein. The sample gives around 490,000 distinct CDR3 sequences, approximately 20% of which show up once; approximately 0.5% is in the top ten. Notes on the study in general: The study found weaker excess twin sharing in beta out-of-frame sequences. With abundant cord blood beta clonotypes, insertions were fewer; memory repertoires showed no such pattern.

This clonotype showed up many times. Antigen: not known. Separately, the same data were catalogued under a study of yellow fever vaccine responses in identical twins.

Sequencing was done on a sample of CD4+ T cells sorted from blood. The clonotype was recovered from a woman aged 18 to 35 in good health. The genes are TRBV12-3 or TRBV12-4 and TRBJ2-3; weak D call: TRBD1 (6 bases). CDR3 sequence (DNA): TGTGCCAGCAGTCTAATCCCCACAGGGAGAGATACGCAGTATTTT. It codes for CASSLIPTGRDTQYF.